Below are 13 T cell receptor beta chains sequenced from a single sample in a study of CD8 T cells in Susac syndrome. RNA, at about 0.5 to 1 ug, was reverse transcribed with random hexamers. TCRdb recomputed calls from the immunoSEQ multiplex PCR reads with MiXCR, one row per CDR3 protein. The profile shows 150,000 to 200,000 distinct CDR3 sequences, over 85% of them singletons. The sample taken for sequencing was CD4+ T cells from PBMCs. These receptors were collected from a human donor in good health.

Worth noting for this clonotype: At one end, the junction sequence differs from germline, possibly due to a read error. CDR3 sequence reads: CASGFGQGTYKQYF. The CDR3 DNA reads as TGTGCTAGTGGTTTCGGACAGGGGACCTACAAGCAGTACTTC. The chain has TRBV12-5 and TRBJ2-7, with 9 bases identical to TRBD1. The CDR3 loop spans 14 amino acids. Germline V gives CDR1 LGHNT, CDR2 FRNRAP.

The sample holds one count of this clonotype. CDR3 bases: TGTGCCAGCAGTGCCTTAGCGGGCCCCTACGAGCAGTACTTC. Translated, it gives CASSALAGPYEQYF. V usage is TRBV2 and J usage is TRBJ2-7; TRBD2 agrees at 7 bases. Germline V CDR1 and CDR2: SNHLY, FYNNEI. CDR3 size: 14 residues. The ends lost 4 bases at V and 2 bases at J; junction bases unmatched: 5.

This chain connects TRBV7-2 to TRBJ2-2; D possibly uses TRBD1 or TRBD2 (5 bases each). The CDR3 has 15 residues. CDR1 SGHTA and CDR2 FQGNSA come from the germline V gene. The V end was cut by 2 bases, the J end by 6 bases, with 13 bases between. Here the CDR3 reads CASSLSRERAGELFF. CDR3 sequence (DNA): TGTGCCAGCAGCTTAAGCAGGGAGAGGGCCGGGGAGCTGTTTTTT.

CDR3 nucleotides: TGTGCCATCAGTGAGTCGGCGGGGACTAGGGAGACCCAGTACTTC. Its translation: CAISESAGTRETQYF. The chain uses TRBV10-3 and TRBJ2-5; 8 nucleotides line up with TRBD2. V gave up 0 bases and J gave up 5 bases; unmatched junction bases: 5. This CDR3 spans 15 amino acids. The germline V gene has CDR1 ENHRY and CDR2 SYGVKD.

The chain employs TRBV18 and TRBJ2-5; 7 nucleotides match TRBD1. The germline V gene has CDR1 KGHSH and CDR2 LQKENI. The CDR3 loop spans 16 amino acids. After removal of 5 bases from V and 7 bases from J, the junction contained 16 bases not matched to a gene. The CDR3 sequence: CASSSLQTGLSGTQYF. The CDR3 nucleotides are TGTGCCAGCTCATCGCTTCAGACAGGGCTTTCTGGGACCCAGTACTTC.

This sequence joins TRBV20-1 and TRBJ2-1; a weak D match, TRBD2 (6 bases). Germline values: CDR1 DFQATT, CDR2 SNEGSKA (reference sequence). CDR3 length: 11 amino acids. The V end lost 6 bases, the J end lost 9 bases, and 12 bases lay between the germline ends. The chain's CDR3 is CSAGQGGEQFF. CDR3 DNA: TGCAGTGCAGGCCAGGGAGGTGAGCAGTTCTTC.

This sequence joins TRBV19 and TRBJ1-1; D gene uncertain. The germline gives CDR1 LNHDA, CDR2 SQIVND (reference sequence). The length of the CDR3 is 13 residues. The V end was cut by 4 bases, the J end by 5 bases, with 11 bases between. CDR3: CASSTPGATEAFF. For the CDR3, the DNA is TGTGCCAGTAGTACCCCAGGAGCTACTGAAGCTTTCTTT. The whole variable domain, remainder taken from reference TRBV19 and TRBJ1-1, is DGGITQSPKYLFRKEGQNVTLSCEQNLNHDAMYWYRQDPGQGLRLIYYSQIVNDFQKGDIAEGYSVSREKKESFPLTVTSAQKNPTAFYLCASSTPGATEAFFGQGTRLTVV.

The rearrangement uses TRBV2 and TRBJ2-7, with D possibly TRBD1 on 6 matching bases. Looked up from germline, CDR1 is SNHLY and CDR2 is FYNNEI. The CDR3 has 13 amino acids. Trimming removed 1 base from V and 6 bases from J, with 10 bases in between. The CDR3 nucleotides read TGTGCCAGCAGTGAAGTCGGGACATCCGAGCAGTACTTC. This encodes CASSEVGTSEQYF. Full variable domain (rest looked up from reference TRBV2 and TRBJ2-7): EPEVTQTPSHQVTQMGQEVILRCVPISNHLYFYWYRQILGQKVEFLVSFYNNEISEKSEIFDDQFSVERPDGSNFTLKIRSTKLEDSAMYFCASSEVGTSEQYFGPGTRLTVT.

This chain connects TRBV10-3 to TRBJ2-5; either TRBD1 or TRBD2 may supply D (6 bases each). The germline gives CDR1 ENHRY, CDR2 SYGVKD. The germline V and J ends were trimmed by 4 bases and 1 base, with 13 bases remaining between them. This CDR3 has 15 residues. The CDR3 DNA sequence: TGTGCCATCAGTGGGGCTGGGGGGCCCCAAGAGACCCAGTACTTC. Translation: CAISGAGGPQETQYF.

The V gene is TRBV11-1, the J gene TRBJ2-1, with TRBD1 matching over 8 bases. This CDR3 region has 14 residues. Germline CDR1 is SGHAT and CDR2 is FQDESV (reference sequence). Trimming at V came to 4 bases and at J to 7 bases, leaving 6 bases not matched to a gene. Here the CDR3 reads CASSSRTGSNEQFF. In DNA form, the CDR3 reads TGTGCCAGCAGCTCGCGGACAGGGAGTAATGAGCAGTTCTTC.

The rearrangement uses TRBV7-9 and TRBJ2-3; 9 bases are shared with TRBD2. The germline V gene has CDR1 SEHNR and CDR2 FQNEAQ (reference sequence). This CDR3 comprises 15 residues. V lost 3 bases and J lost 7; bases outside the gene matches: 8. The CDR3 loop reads CASSFGAGGQYTQYF. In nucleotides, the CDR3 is TGTGCCAGCAGCTTCGGAGCGGGGGGTCAATATACGCAGTATTTT.

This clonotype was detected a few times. CDR3 sequence reads: CASSPDETQYF. The CDR3, as DNA: TGTGCCAGCAGCCCGGACGAGACCCAGTACTTC. J is TRBJ2-5 and V is TRBV7-9, with D hard to call. Trimming pared 5 bases from V and 5 bases from J, leaving 6 bases between. Germline values: CDR1 SEHNR, CDR2 FQNEAQ (reference sequence). The CDR3 runs to 11 residues.

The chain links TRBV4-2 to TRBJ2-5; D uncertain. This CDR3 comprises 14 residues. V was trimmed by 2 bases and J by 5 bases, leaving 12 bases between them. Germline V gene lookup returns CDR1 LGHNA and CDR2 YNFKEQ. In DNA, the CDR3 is TGTGCCAGCAGCCAATCAATTACCGAGGAGACCCAGTACTTC. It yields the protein CASSQSITEETQYF.